One and the same sample provided the 27 T cell receptor beta chains below, sequenced in a study of blood T cell repertoires in COVID-19. The table came from immunoSEQ multiplex PCR; TCRdb's copy has only in-frame clones and leaves some out. This table has around 230,000 clones, less than 90% appearing once. The specimen sequenced was peripheral blood. These receptors came from a woman in her 70s with active or convalescent COVID-19.

The chain employs TRBV19 and TRBJ1-4; possible D gene TRBD1, 5 bases. CDR1 and CDR2 from the germline V gene are LNHDA and SQIVND (reference sequence). The CDR3 contains 13 residues. Trimming took off 3 bases at V and 7 bases at J, with 9 bases between the two ends. The CDR3 bases are TGTGCCAGTAGTATCCAGGGCGGTGAAAAACTGTTTTTT. Translating gives CASSIQGGEKLFF.

The rearrangement links TRBV9 to TRBJ1-4; D call uncertain. Trimming shortened V by 0 bases and J by 7 bases, and 10 bases separated the two germline ends. In germline, CDR1 is SGDLS, CDR2 YYNGEE. This CDR3 region has 14 residues. The CDR3 bases are TGTGCCAGCAGCGTAGCGGCAGGTGGTGAAAAACTGTTTTTT. Translating it yields CASSVAAGGEKLFF. The full variable domain, with the rest looked up from reference TRBV9 and TRBJ1-4, is DSGVTQTPKHLITATGQRVTLRCSPRSGDLSVYWYQQSLDQGLQFLIQYYNGEERAKGNILERFSAQQFPDLHSELNLSSLELGDSALYFCASSVAAGGEKLFFGSGTQLSVL.

This rearrangement joins TRBV30 to TRBJ2-7; 9 positions match TRBD1. With V trimmed by 3 bases and J by 8 bases, 14 bases remained unmatched. The CDR3 loop spans 15 amino acids. Germline CDR1 reads GTSNPN; CDR2 reads SVGIG (reference sequence). CDR3 protein: CAWRGAGTGPFQQYF. CDR3 DNA: TGTGCCTGGAGGGGGGCCGGGACAGGGCCTTTTCAGCAGTACTTC.

The chain joins TRBV12-3 or TRBV12-4 to TRBJ1-2; D not resolved. V was cut by 3 bases and J by 2 bases, with 7 bases left in between. The length of the CDR3 is 13 residues. Here the CDR3 DNA reads TGTGCCAGCAGTTTGAGGCAGAACTATGGCTACACCTTC. Protein: CASSLRQNYGYTF.

J is TRBJ2-7 and V is TRBV5-1; D may be TRBD1 (6 bases). The germline gives CDR1 SGHRS, CDR2 YFSETQ. The V gene lost 0 bases and the J gene lost 2 bases, with 12 bases spanning the gap. The CDR3 sequence is 15 residues long. DNA of the CDR3: TGCGCCAGCAGCTTGGGGTCAGGGGACCCCTACGAGCAGTACTTC. Translating gives CASSLGSGDPYEQYF.

This clone was detected only once. The chain combines TRBV28 with TRBJ2-7; the D is unclear. Germline CDR1 reads MDHEN; CDR2 reads SYDVKM. This CDR3 spans 13 amino acids. V was pared by 4 bases and J by 2 bases, with 9 bases between. The CDR3 DNA sequence: TGTGCCAGCAGTTGGGCACCCACCTACGAGCAGTACTTC. Its protein product is CASSWAPTYEQYF. Together with reference TRBV28 and TRBJ2-7, the CDR3 gives the full variable domain: DVKVTQSSRYLVKRTGEKVFLECVQDMDHENMFWYRQDPGLGLRLIYFSYDVKMKEKGDIPEGYSVSREKKERFSLILESASTNQTSMYLCASSWAPTYEQYFGPGTRLTVT.

The rearrangement links TRBV4-2 to TRBJ2-1; TRBD2 is a possible D gene (6 bases). The CDR3 is 16 residues long. The V gene lost 0 bases and the J gene lost 8 bases, with 17 bases spanning the gap. Per the germline V gene, CDR1 is LGHNA and CDR2 is YNFKEQ. This chain's CDR3 is CASSQDKIEPGDEQFF. CDR3 nucleotide sequence: TGTGCCAGCAGCCAAGATAAGATAGAGCCGGGGGATGAGCAGTTCTTC.

V and J are TRBV5-1 and TRBJ1-1; D is unresolved. In germline, CDR1 is SGHRS, CDR2 YFSETQ. CDR3 length: 13 amino acids. Trimming removed 5 bases at V and 4 bases at J, with 12 bases between. This CDR3 is CASRYTRITEAFF. CDR3 nucleotides: TGCGCCAGCAGATATACTCGAATCACTGAAGCTTTCTTT.

The rearrangement links TRBV18 to TRBJ1-5; D is unresolved. The CDR3 spans 15 residues. Germline V CDR1 and CDR2: KGHSH, LQKENI. With 2 bases removed from V and 0 bases from J, the gap between germline ends came to 8 bases. CDR3 loop: CASSPEGLSNQPQHF. The CDR3 DNA reads as TGTGCCAGCTCACCAGAGGGTCTTAGCAATCAGCCCCAGCATTTT.

This clone was picked up a small number of times. The chain links TRBV30 to TRBJ1-3; D remains unclear. The germline V and J ends were trimmed by 1 base and 0 bases, with 19 bases remaining between them. Germline CDR1 reads GTSNPN; CDR2 reads SVGIG (reference sequence). This CDR3 comprises 18 residues. The DNA for the CDR3 is TGTGCCTGGAGTGATGCTGCCAGGCAGATATTCTCTGGAAACACCATATATTTT. Its protein product is CAWSDAARQIFSGNTIYF.

The chain recombines TRBV5-1 with TRBJ2-7, with D possibly TRBD2 on 6 matching bases. With 3 bases removed from V and 5 bases from J, the gap between germline ends came to 21 bases. Per germline, CDR1 SGHRS and CDR2 YFSETQ. The CDR3 covers 16 residues. CDR3 amino acids: CASSSTPSTSEHEQYF. CDR3 in DNA: TGCGCCAGCAGCTCGACCCCGTCGACTAGTGAACACGAGCAGTACTTC.

V and J are TRBV19 and TRBJ2-7; 9 bases fit TRBD1. The trim removed 3 bases at V and 5 bases at J, leaving 2 bases unmatched. Germline-derived CDR1 and CDR2 are LNHDA and SQIVND (reference sequence). CDR3 length: 13 residues. The CDR3 here is CASSIRTGDEQYF. The CDR3 DNA follows: TGTGCCAGTAGTATCAGGACAGGGGACGAGCAGTACTTC.

The chain joins TRBV5-1 to TRBJ1-1, with 9 bases fitting TRBD1. This CDR3 has 14 residues. CDR1 SGHRS and CDR2 YFSETQ come from the germline V gene. The V and J ends lost 5 bases and 6 bases, in that order; junction bases with no gene match: 8. CDR3 in amino acids: CASREQGASSEAFF. CDR3 in DNA: TGCGCCAGCAGAGAACAGGGGGCTTCCTCTGAAGCTTTCTTT.

The rearrangement uses TRBV9 and TRBJ2-1; TRBD2 matches at 9 bases. This CDR3 region has 15 residues. In germline, CDR1 is SGDLS, CDR2 YYNGEE. Germline trimming cut 2 bases from V and 3 bases from J; bases unmatched to any gene: 3. CDR3 nucleotides: TGTGCCAGCAGCGTCATAGCGGGAGACTACAATGAGCAGTTCTTC. The encoded protein is CASSVIAGDYNEQFF.

The chain links TRBV6-4 to TRBJ1-1, with D possibly matching TRBD1 (5 bases). V dropped 0 bases and J dropped 1 base, with 15 bases sitting between them. The length of the CDR3 is 17 residues. The germline V gene has CDR1 MRHNA and CDR2 SNTAGT. The CDR3 DNA is TGTGCCAGCAGTGACTCTGGGGGGGGGATTTGGAACACTGAAGCTTTCTTT. Its translation is CASSDSGGGIWNTEAFF.

CDR3 loop: CASSEARGTVNTGELFF. DNA for the CDR3: TGTGCCAGCAGTGAAGCGCGAGGGACAGTTAACACCGGGGAGCTGTTTTTT. V gene TRBV6-1 combines with J gene TRBJ2-2, with 7 bases lining up with TRBD1. This CDR3 contains 17 residues. With 0 bases clipped from V and 2 bases from J, the junction kept 6 bases outside the gene matches. The germline V gene has CDR1 MNHNS and CDR2 SASEGT.

The DNA for the CDR3 is TGTGCCAGCAGCCCACAGGGGGGCAATCAGCCCCAGCATTTT. This sequence encodes CASSPQGGNQPQHF. The chain carries TRBV3-1 (or the pseudogene TRBV3-2) and TRBJ1-5, with 8 bases that match TRBD1. The V gene end was trimmed by 4 bases and the J gene end by 2 bases; junction bases not matched to a gene: 1. Per germline, CDR1 LGHDT and CDR2 YNNKEL (reference sequence). This CDR3 is built from 14 residues.

This clone was observed a handful of times. CDR3 amino acids: CASSPGSTDTQYF. The CDR3 DNA is TGTGCCAGCAGCCCCGGTAGCACAGATACGCAGTATTTT. The rearrangement links TRBV7-8 to TRBJ2-3, with D unclear. CDR1 is SGHVS, CDR2 FQNEAQ, per germline. The V end lost 5 bases, the J end lost 0 bases, and 6 bases lay between the germline ends. This CDR3 comprises 13 residues.

This clone is a singleton in its sample. The gene calls are TRBV29-1 and TRBJ1-2; 7 nucleotides line up with TRBD1. The CDR3 contains 13 residues. Per the germline V gene, CDR1 is SQVTM and CDR2 is ANQGSEA. J lost 8 bases, V lost 6 bases, and 12 bases had no gene match. CDR3 DNA: TGCAGCGTCACACCGACAGGGCGTGGGGGCTACACCTTC. It specifies CSVTPTGRGGYTF. The full variable domain, with the rest looked up from reference TRBV29-1 and TRBJ1-2, is SAVISQKPSRDICQRGTSLTIQCQVDSQVTMMFWYRQQPGQSLTLIATANQGSEATYESGFVIDKFPISRPNLTFSTLTVSNMSPEDSSIYLCSVTPTGRGGYTFGSGTRLTVV.

The CDR3 sequence: CASSSAPDTEAFF. In nucleotides, the CDR3 is TGTGCCAGCAGCTCCGCCCCGGACACTGAAGCTTTCTTT. The chain employs TRBV11-3 and TRBJ1-1; no clear D. V was trimmed by 4 bases and J by 3 bases, leaving 9 bases between them. Per the germline V gene, CDR1 is SGHNT and CDR2 is YENEEA. The CDR3 is 13 amino acids.

This rearrangement joins TRBV5-1 to TRBJ2-5; TRBD2 aligns across 7 bases. This CDR3 has 16 residues. The ends lost 1 base at V and 4 bases at J; junction bases unmatched: 10. Germline V gives CDR1 SGHRS, CDR2 YFSETQ. The chain's CDR3 is CASSLSASGGVETQYF. Here the CDR3 DNA reads TGCGCCAGCAGCTTGTCGGCTAGCGGAGGGGTAGAGACCCAGTACTTC. Together with reference TRBV5-1 and TRBJ2-5, the CDR3 gives the full variable domain: KAGVTQTPRYLIKTRGQQVTLSCSPISGHRSVSWYQQTPGQGLQFLFEYFSETQRNKGNFPGRFSGRQFSNSRSEMNVSTLELGDSALYLCASSLSASGGVETQYFGPGTRLLVL.

The chain is built from TRBV7-2 and TRBJ2-2; 9 bases match TRBD2. Looked up from germline, CDR1 is SGHTA and CDR2 is FQGNSA. Trimming took 6 bases from V and 7 from J; bases not matched to a gene: 12. The CDR3 runs 16 residues. The CDR3: CASRPLAGKSGGELFF. The CDR3 bases are TGTGCCAGCAGACCGCTAGCGGGAAAGTCAGGCGGGGAGCTGTTTTTT.

This clone was seen a few times. This chain uses TRBV5-1 with TRBJ2-2; TRBD2 matches 14 bases. This CDR3 is built from 17 residues. V shed 4 bases, J shed 4 bases, and the junction held 6 bases outside the gene matches. Germline CDR1 is SGHRS and CDR2 is YFSETQ. In DNA, the CDR3 is TGCGCCAGCAGCCCCCGACTAGCGGGAGGGACCACCGGGGAGCTGTTTTTT. This translates into CASSPRLAGGTTGELFF.

With respect to this clone: A much more abundant neighbour one base away suggests this may be a read error. The sample holds other DNA sequences that translate to the same CDR3. V usage is TRBV5-1 and J usage is TRBJ2-3; TRBD2 might be the D (6 bases). Looked up from germline, CDR1 is SGHRS and CDR2 is YFSETQ. The CDR3 is 13 amino acids. CDR3 sequence (DNA): TGCGCTAGCATTGCTAGCGCAGCAGATACGCAGTATTTT. Amino acid sequence: CASIASAADTQYF.

The CDR3 loop reads CASSVGGTTGNTIYF. Written as DNA, the CDR3 is TGTGCCAGCAGCGTAGGAGGGACAACCGGAAACACCATATATTTT. The V gene is TRBV9, the J gene TRBJ1-3, with D possibly being TRBD1 (6 bases). The CDR3 is 15 amino acids. Germline lookup yields CDR1 SGDLS and CDR2 YYNGEE. With 0 bases removed from V and 4 bases from J, the gap between germline ends came to 11 bases.

The rearrangement links TRBV29-1 to TRBJ1-2, with D maybe TRBD1 (6 bases). The V end lost 4 bases, the J end lost 3 bases, and 9 bases lay between the germline ends. This CDR3 has 12 residues. Germline V gives CDR1 SQVTM, CDR2 ANQGSEA. CDR3 coding DNA: TGCAGCGTTGTAGACAGGTACTATGGCTACACCTTC. Translated: CSVVDRYYGYTF.

The chain combines TRBV7-2 with TRBJ2-1; TRBD2 might be the D (5 bases). The V gene lost 2 bases and the J gene lost 0 bases, with 11 bases spanning the gap. From germline, CDR1 is SGHTA and CDR2 FQGNSA. This CDR3 comprises 16 residues. The CDR3 is CASSLRVSGSYNEQFF. The CDR3 nucleotides are TGTGCCAGCAGCTTACGGGTAAGCGGCTCCTACAATGAGCAGTTCTTC.